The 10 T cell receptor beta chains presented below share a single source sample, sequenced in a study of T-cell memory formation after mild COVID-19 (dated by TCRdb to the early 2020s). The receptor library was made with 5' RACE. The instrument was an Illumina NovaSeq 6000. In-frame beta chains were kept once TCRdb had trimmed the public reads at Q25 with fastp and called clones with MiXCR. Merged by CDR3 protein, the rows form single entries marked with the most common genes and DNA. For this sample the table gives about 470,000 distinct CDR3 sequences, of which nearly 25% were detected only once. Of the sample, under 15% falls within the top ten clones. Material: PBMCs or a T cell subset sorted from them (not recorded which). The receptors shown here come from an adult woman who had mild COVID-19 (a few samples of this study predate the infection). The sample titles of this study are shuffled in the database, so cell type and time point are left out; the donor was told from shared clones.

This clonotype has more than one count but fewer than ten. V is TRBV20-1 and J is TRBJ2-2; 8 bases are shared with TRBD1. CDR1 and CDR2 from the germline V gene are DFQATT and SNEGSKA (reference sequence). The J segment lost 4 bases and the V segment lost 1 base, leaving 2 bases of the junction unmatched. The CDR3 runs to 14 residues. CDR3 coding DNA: TGCAGTGCTAGAGGGACAGGGAGCACCGGGGAGCTGTTTTTT. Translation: CSARGTGSTGELFF.

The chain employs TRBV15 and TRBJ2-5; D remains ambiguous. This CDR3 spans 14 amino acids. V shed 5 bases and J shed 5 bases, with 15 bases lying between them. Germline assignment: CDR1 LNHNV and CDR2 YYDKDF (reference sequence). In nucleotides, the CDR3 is TGTGCCACCAGCCCTCGGATGTTCGGGGAGACCCAGTACTTC. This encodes CATSPRMFGETQYF.

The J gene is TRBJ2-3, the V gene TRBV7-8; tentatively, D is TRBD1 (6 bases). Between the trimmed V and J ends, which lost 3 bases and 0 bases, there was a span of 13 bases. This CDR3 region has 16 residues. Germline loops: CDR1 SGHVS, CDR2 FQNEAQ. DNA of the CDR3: TGTGCCAGCAGCTTTGGGGCACAGGGTAGCACAGATACGCAGTATTTT. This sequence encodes CASSFGAQGSTDTQYF.

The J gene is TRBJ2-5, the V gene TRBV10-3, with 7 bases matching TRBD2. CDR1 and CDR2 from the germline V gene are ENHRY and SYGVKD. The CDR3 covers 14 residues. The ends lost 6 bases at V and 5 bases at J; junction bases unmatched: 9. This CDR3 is CAIRVRGRAETQYF. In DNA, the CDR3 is TGTGCCATCAGGGTCCGGGGGAGGGCCGAGACCCAGTACTTC.

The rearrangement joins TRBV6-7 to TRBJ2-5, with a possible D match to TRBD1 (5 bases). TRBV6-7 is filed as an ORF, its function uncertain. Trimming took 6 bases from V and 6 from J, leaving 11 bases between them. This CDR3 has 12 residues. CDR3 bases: TGTGCCAGCAGCATAGGGGCCCAGACCCAGTACTTC. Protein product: CASSIGAQTQYF.

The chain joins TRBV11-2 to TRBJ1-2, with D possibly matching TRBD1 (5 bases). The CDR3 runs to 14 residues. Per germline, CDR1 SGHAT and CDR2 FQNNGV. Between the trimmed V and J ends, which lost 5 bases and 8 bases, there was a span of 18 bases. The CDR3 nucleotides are TGTGCCAGCAGCCCCGAAAATGCATGGGGCGGCTACACCTTC. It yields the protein CASSPENAWGGYTF.

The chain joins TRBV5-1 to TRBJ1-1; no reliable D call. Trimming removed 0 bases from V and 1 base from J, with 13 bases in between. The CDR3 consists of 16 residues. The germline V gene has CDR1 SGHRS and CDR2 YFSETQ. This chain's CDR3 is CASSLGMATANTEAFF. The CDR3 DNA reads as TGCGCCAGCAGCTTGGGGATGGCGACGGCGAACACTGAAGCTTTCTTT.

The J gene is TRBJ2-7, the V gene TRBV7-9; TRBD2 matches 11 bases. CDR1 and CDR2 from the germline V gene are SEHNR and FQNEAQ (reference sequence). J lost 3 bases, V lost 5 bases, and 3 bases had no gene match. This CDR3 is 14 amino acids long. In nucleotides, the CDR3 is TGTGCCAGCAGCCTTAGCGGGAGGGTCTACGAGCAGTACTTC. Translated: CASSLSGRVYEQYF.

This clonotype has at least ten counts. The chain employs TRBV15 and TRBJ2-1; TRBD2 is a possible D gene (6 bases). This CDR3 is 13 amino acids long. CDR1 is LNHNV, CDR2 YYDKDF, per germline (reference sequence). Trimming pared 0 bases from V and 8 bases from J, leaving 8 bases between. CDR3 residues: CATSRDGGDEQFF. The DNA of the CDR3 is TGTGCCACCAGCAGAGATGGCGGGGATGAGCAGTTCTTC.

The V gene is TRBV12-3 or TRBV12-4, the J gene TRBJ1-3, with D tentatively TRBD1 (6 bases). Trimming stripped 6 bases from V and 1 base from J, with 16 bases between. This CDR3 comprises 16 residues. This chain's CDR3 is CASSAGGSLSGNTIYF. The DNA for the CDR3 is TGTGCCAGCAGCGCGGGGGGCTCTTTATCTGGAAACACCATATATTTT.